Shown below are 22 T cell receptor beta chains from a single sample sequenced in a study of radiotherapy plus CTLA-4 blockade in lung cancer. Measured with immunoSEQ multiplex PCR; TCRdb has only the in-frame clones, and not every one. This sample carries tens of thousands of clones, over 70% of them seen once, and the ten largest clones take approximately 3.8%. The material sequenced was peripheral blood, taken from a patient treated with radiotherapy plus ipilimumab. The source is a human donor with non-small cell lung cancer who had a partial response to radiotherapy plus ipilimumab. Some clones in this sample may be carry-over from other donors' samples.

On this clone: The junction departs from the called germline gene at one end, perhaps through a read error. The sample has other DNA sequences that encode this CDR3 too. The chain employs TRBV6-5 and TRBJ1-1; D is ambiguous. CDR3 length: 14 amino acids. Germline assignment: CDR1 MNHEY and CDR2 SVGAGI. The chain's CDR3 is CASSYSAGGEGAFF. In nucleotides, the CDR3 is TGTGCTAGCAGTTACTCTGCGGGCGGAGAGGGAGCTTTCTTT.

The chain carries TRBV5-1 and TRBJ2-5; D might be TRBD1 (5 bases). Per the germline V gene, CDR1 is SGHRS and CDR2 is YFSETQ. The V end was cut by 8 bases, the J end by 12 bases, with 11 bases between. The CDR3 runs to 9 residues. CDR3 amino acids: CARNRTKYF. For the CDR3, the DNA is TGCGCCAGGAACCGGACAAAGTACTTC.

V is TRBV7-9 and J is TRBJ2-4, with D tentatively TRBD1 (5 bases). Germline-derived CDR1 and CDR2 are SEHNR and FQNEAQ (reference sequence). Trimming stripped 3 bases from V and 2 bases from J, with 14 bases between. The CDR3 has 16 residues. CDR3 DNA: TGTGCCAGCAGCTTTTCTCCAAGGGGATCCAAAAACATTCAGTACTTC. Translated, it gives CASSFSPRGSKNIQYF.

This clone was seen just once. The rearrangement links TRBV6-5 to TRBJ1-5; 7 positions agree with TRBD1. The CDR3 sequence is 14 residues long. The J segment lost 6 bases and the V segment lost 4 bases, leaving 6 bases of the junction unmatched. The germline V gene has CDR1 MNHEY and CDR2 SVGAGI. The CDR3 bases are TGTGCCAGCAGTTTCCGACAGGGTACTCAGCCCCAGCATTTT. It specifies CASSFRQGTQPQHF.

The J gene is TRBJ2-7, the V gene TRBV5-1, with a tentative D call TRBD1 (6 bases). With 5 bases removed from V and 5 bases from J, the gap between germline ends came to 17 bases. The CDR3 runs 14 residues. Germline V CDR1 and CDR2: SGHRS, YFSETQ. The CDR3 DNA reads as TGCGCCAGCAGAGGCACCTGGACAGTAAACGAGCAGTACTTC. It is translated as CASRGTWTVNEQYF.

The sample holds one count of this clone. The chain recombines TRBV28 with TRBJ2-7; 7 nucleotides line up with TRBD1. Looked up from germline, CDR1 is MDHEN and CDR2 is SYDVKM. V was pared by 6 bases and J by 2 bases, with 7 bases of the junction left unmatched. This CDR3 has 14 residues. CDR3 coding DNA: TGTGCCAGCAGGCGCGGACAGGAGGCCTACGAGCAGTACTTC. This translates into CASRRGQEAYEQYF.

The chain links TRBV7-2 to TRBJ2-7, with D hard to call. Trimming pared 3 bases from V and 3 bases from J, leaving 3 bases between. This CDR3 is built from 11 residues. Germline-derived CDR1 and CDR2 are SGHTA and FQGNSA. The CDR3 protein is CASSFRYEQYF. In DNA, the CDR3 is TGTGCCAGCAGCTTCCGCTACGAGCAGTACTTC.

The chain links TRBV4-2 to TRBJ2-1; 10 bases line up with TRBD2. This CDR3 spans 16 amino acids. V shed 4 bases and J 2 bases; nucleotides not matched to a gene: 5. Germline values: CDR1 LGHNA, CDR2 YNFKEQ. The CDR3 coding sequence is TGTGCCAGCAGCCCGTGGACTAGCGGAGCCTACAATGAGCAGTTCTTC. Translating it yields CASSPWTSGAYNEQFF.

This clone has a handful of counts. The genes are TRBV4-2 and TRBJ2-7, with TRBD2 identical over 9 bases. Germline loops: CDR1 LGHNA, CDR2 YNFKEQ. CDR3 size: 16 residues. With V trimmed by 4 bases and J by 2 bases, 9 bases remained unmatched. The CDR3 loop is CASSLVGGGATYEQYF. The CDR3 DNA follows: TGTGCCAGCAGCCTGGTGGGCGGGGGGGCAACCTACGAGCAGTACTTC.

The gene calls are TRBV19 and TRBJ2-7, with 10 bases identical to TRBD2. After removal of 5 bases from V and 3 bases from J, the junction contained 4 bases not matched to a gene. Germline CDR1 LNHDA, CDR2 SQIVND (reference sequence). The CDR3 runs to 14 residues. The chain's CDR3 is CASSPRLAGYEQYF. In DNA form, the CDR3 reads TGTGCCAGTAGTCCCAGACTAGCGGGCTACGAGCAGTACTTC.

The chain links TRBV27 to TRBJ2-2; 7 nucleotides match TRBD1. This CDR3 is 14 amino acids long. Germline V gene lookup returns CDR1 MNHEY and CDR2 SMNVEV (reference sequence). V trimming: 11 bases; J trimming: 5 bases; junction bases outside the gene matches: 11. CDR3 coding DNA: TGTGCCTCCAAGGGGGCCTCGGGGACCGGGGAGCTGTTTTTT. This encodes CASKGASGTGELFF.

CDR3 residues: CASSYLAGGLGEQFF. The CDR3, as DNA: TGTGCCAGCAGCTACTTAGCGGGGGGATTGGGGGAGCAGTTCTTC. The rearrangement joins TRBV5-6 to TRBJ2-1, with 10 positions matching TRBD2. V was pared by 3 bases and J by 10 bases, with 10 bases of the junction left unmatched. Germline V gene sequence: CDR1 SGHDT, CDR2 YYEEEE. This CDR3 has 15 amino acids.

The chain recombines TRBV5-1 with TRBJ2-1; TRBD1 is a possible D gene (5 bases). This CDR3 spans 15 amino acids. V lost 4 bases to trimming and J lost 2 bases, with 13 bases between them. Germline V lookup: CDR1 SGHRS, CDR2 YFSETQ. CDR3 nucleotide sequence: TGCGCCAGCAGCATCGGACAAGGACCCTACAATGAGCAGTTCTTC. This translates into CASSIGQGPYNEQFF.

The genes are TRBV7-2 and TRBJ1-2; D is unresolved. Germline CDR1 is SGHTA and CDR2 is FQGNSA. The CDR3 covers 12 residues. With 3 bases removed from V and 7 bases from J, the gap between germline ends came to 9 bases. This CDR3 is CASSFPGVGYTF. The CDR3 region has the DNA TGTGCCAGCAGCTTCCCCGGGGTTGGCTACACCTTC.

The CDR3 nucleotides are TGTGCCAGCAGTCGACAGGGGGCGCTTGGGGCCAACGTCCTGACTTTC. Amino acid sequence: CASSRQGALGANVLTF. V usage is TRBV28 and J usage is TRBJ2-6; 10 positions agree with TRBD1. Germline CDR1 reads MDHEN; CDR2 reads SYDVKM. The trim removed 5 bases at V and 3 bases at J, leaving 4 bases unmatched. This CDR3 has 16 amino acids.

This chain uses TRBV18 with TRBJ1-2; 8 positions match TRBD1. The CDR3 sequence is 15 residues long. V lost 4 bases to trimming and J lost 6 bases; unmatched junction nucleotides: 10. Germline CDR1 and CDR2: KGHSH and LQKENI. The CDR3, as DNA: TGTGCCAGCTCACTCGTTGACAGGGGCGACCATGGCTACACCTTC. Translated, it gives CASSLVDRGDHGYTF.

V gene TRBV5-8 combines with J gene TRBJ2-3; 8 bases are a match to TRBD1. The CDR3 extends over 15 amino acids. Germline trimming cut 1 base from V and 2 bases from J; bases unmatched to any gene: 3. Per germline, CDR1 SGHTS and CDR2 YDEGEE. The CDR3 DNA reads as TGTGCCAGCAGCTTGTTGGGACAGGACACAGATACGCAGTATTTT. Its protein product is CASSLLGQDTDTQYF.

This clone has more than one count but fewer than ten. The chain joins TRBV7-9 to TRBJ1-3, with a possible D match to TRBD1 (6 bases). Germline values: CDR1 SEHNR, CDR2 FQNEAQ (reference sequence). V lost 1 base and J lost 6, with 10 bases in between. This CDR3 contains 14 residues. CDR3 sequence reads: CASSLGTAENTIYF. CDR3 sequence (DNA): TGTGCCAGCAGCTTAGGGACAGCAGAAAACACCATATATTTT. Using reference TRBV7-9 and TRBJ1-3 for the parts outside the CDR3, the full variable domain is DTGVSQNPRHKITKRGQNVTFRCDPISEHNRLYWYRQTLGQGPEFLTYFQNEAQLEKSRLLSDRFSAERPKGSFSTLEIQRTEQGDSAMYLCASSLGTAENTIYFGEGSWLTVV.

For this clone: Additional DNA sequences in this sample encode the identical CDR3. V and J are TRBV28 and TRBJ2-7, with 14 bases matching TRBD2. With V trimmed by 1 base and J by 5 bases, 4 bases remained unmatched. Germline CDR1 MDHEN, CDR2 SYDVKM. This CDR3 spans 16 amino acids. CDR3 in amino acids: CASSLLGLAGAHEQYF. In nucleotides, the CDR3 is TGTGCCAGCAGTTTATTGGGACTAGCGGGAGCCCACGAGCAGTACTTC.

The J gene is TRBJ2-7, the V gene TRBV7-2; D is perhaps TRBD2 (6 bases). The CDR3 runs 16 residues. The V end lost 0 bases, the J end lost 5 bases, and 17 bases lay between the germline ends. Germline lookup yields CDR1 SGHTA and CDR2 FQGNSA. The CDR3 loop is CASSLAEGTPPHEQYF. As DNA, the CDR3 is TGTGCCAGCAGCTTAGCGGAGGGGACTCCCCCCCACGAGCAGTACTTC.

This clone was detected only once. The rearrangement uses TRBV30 and TRBJ1-2, with D perhaps matching TRBD1 (5 bases). V gave up 5 bases and J gave up 2 bases, with 12 bases separating them. CDR1 GTSNPN and CDR2 SVGIG come from the germline V gene (reference sequence). This CDR3 has 13 residues. The CDR3 DNA reads TGTGCCTGGCATACAGGAGTGAACTATGGCTACACCTTC. Amino acids: CAWHTGVNYGYTF.

This rearrangement joins TRBV11-1 to TRBJ1-1; 9 positions agree with TRBD1. Germline CDR1 and CDR2: SGHAT and FQDESV (reference sequence). This CDR3 is built from 15 residues. V lost 2 bases to trimming and J lost 5 bases; unmatched junction nucleotides: 6. CDR3 sequence: CASSLPGTGMTEAFF. The DNA of the CDR3 is TGTGCCAGCAGCTTACCAGGGACAGGGATGACTGAAGCTTTCTTT.